The 27 T cell receptor beta chains below come from one sample, sequenced in a study of blood T cell repertoires in COVID-19. Measured with immunoSEQ multiplex PCR; TCRdb has only the in-frame clones, and not every one. The profile shows 150,000 to 200,000 clones, over 70% of them singletons. Sequencing input: PBMCs or T cells enriched from blood (not recorded which). The receptors were sampled from a woman aged 55-69 years who had recovered from COVID-19.

The rearrangement joins TRBV20-1 to TRBJ2-5, with D perhaps TRBD1 (5 bases). The germline V gene encodes CDR1 DFQATT and CDR2 SNEGSKA (reference sequence). The CDR3 length is 13 residues. Trimming cost V 3 bases and J 5 bases, with 13 bases left between them. The CDR3 loop is CSASKGASETQYF. The CDR3 DNA follows: TGCAGTGCTAGTAAAGGGGCCTCGGAGACCCAGTACTTC.

The rearrangement joins TRBV4-2 to TRBJ1-5; D gene ambiguous. The CDR3 is 16 residues long. The V end was cut by 3 bases, the J end by 0 bases, with 12 bases between. CDR1 LGHNA and CDR2 YNFKEQ come from the germline V gene. The CDR3 DNA reads as TGTGCCAGCAGCCACTCACGGGAATTTAGCAATCAGCCCCAGCATTTT. This sequence encodes CASSHSREFSNQPQHF.

The rearrangement uses TRBV5-6 and TRBJ2-4; 7 nucleotides align to TRBD1. Germline V CDR1 and CDR2: SGHDT, YYEEEE. The CDR3 contains 14 residues. The junction had 3 bases not matched to a gene; V was cut back by 4 bases and J by 2 bases. Written as DNA, the CDR3 is TGTGCCAGCAGCGAGACAGGGACCAAAAACATTCAGTACTTC. Its protein product is CASSETGTKNIQYF.

The gene calls are TRBV15 and TRBJ1-1; TRBD1 agrees at 11 bases. Germline assignment: CDR1 LNHNV and CDR2 YYDKDF (reference sequence). V was pared by 9 bases and J by 0 bases, with 12 bases of the junction left unmatched. CDR3 length: 17 amino acids. DNA of the CDR3: TGTGCCACGAAAGACCGGACAGGGGGCGCAATGAACACTGAAGCTTTCTTT. Amino acid sequence: CATKDRTGGAMNTEAFF.

This clone occurred once. The rearrangement uses TRBV9 and TRBJ2-5; D gene ambiguous. Germline V gene lookup returns CDR1 SGDLS and CDR2 YYNGEE. This CDR3 is built from 13 residues. The germline V and J ends were trimmed by 0 bases and 3 bases, with 6 bases remaining between them. The CDR3 sequence: CASSVGPEETQYF. In DNA form, the CDR3 reads TGTGCCAGCAGCGTAGGGCCCGAAGAGACCCAGTACTTC.

The chain uses TRBV9 and TRBJ2-7; 8 bases match TRBD1. Germline CDR1 and CDR2: SGDLS and YYNGEE. V lost 3 bases, J lost 1 base, and 0 bases stayed unmatched. The length of the CDR3 is 13 residues. The CDR3 DNA sequence: TGTGCCAGCAGCGGGGACAGGTCCTACGAGCAGTACTTC. Translating gives CASSGDRSYEQYF.

V usage is TRBV24-1 and J usage is TRBJ1-5; 8 nucleotides agree with TRBD1. CDR3 size: 15 residues. Germline CDR1 reads KGHDR; CDR2 reads SFDVKD. Trimming removed 4 bases from V and 6 bases from J; junction bases left unmatched: 7. The CDR3 region is CATSDPGQGGQPQHF. CDR3 nucleotides: TGTGCCACCAGTGACCCCGGACAGGGAGGTCAGCCCCAGCATTTT.

This rearrangement joins TRBV5-1 to TRBJ2-3; 9 positions agree with TRBD1. V shed 4 bases, J shed 3 bases, and the junction held 12 bases outside the gene matches. The CDR3 extends over 17 amino acids. The germline V gene has CDR1 SGHRS and CDR2 YFSETQ. CDR3: CASSPSTRQGGTDTQYF. CDR3 coding DNA: TGCGCCAGCAGCCCCTCAACCAGACAGGGGGGAACAGATACGCAGTATTTT.

The chain couples TRBV2 to TRBJ2-3; TRBD2 agrees at 12 bases. The CDR3 has 16 residues. Losses at the gene ends were 5 bases for V and 5 bases for J; bases not matched to a gene: 8. Germline V lookup: CDR1 SNHLY, CDR2 FYNNEI. The CDR3 nucleotides read TGTGCCAGCAGTAAGAGGACTAGCGGGGTGGGAGATACGCAGTATTTT. Translating it yields CASSKRTSGVGDTQYF.

The gene calls are TRBV4-1 and TRBJ1-5; the D gene is possibly TRBD1 (5 bases). The CDR3 extends over 15 amino acids. Germline V lookup: CDR1 MGHRA, CDR2 YSYEKL. V shed 1 base and J shed 3 bases, with 10 bases lying between them. DNA for the CDR3: TGCGCCAGCAGCCAAGTTTCAGGGTCCAATCAGCCCCAGCATTTT. Protein product: CASSQVSGSNQPQHF.

The chain has TRBV2 and TRBJ1-5, with 8 bases fitting TRBD1. The CDR3 extends over 14 amino acids. Germline V gene lookup returns CDR1 SNHLY and CDR2 FYNNEI. Trimming cost V 2 bases and J 6 bases; bases outside gene matches: 3. DNA for the CDR3: TGTGCCAGCAGTGAACAGGGGGCCCTTCAGCCCCAGCATTTT. Translated, it gives CASSEQGALQPQHF. Together with reference TRBV2 and TRBJ1-5, the CDR3 gives the full variable domain: EPEVTQTPSHQVTQMGQEVILRCVPISNHLYFYWYRQILGQKVEFLVSFYNNEISEKSEIFDDQFSVERPDGSNFTLKIRSTKLEDSAMYFCASSEQGALQPQHFGDGTRLSIL.

V is TRBV19 and J is TRBJ2-7; the match to TRBD1 covers 9 bases. CDR1 and CDR2 (germline): LNHDA, SQIVND (reference sequence). With V trimmed by 6 bases and J by 1 base, 7 bases remained unmatched. The CDR3 contains 15 residues. CDR3 nucleotides: TGTGCCAGTAGGCCCACAGGGGGCCCTTCCTACGAGCAGTACTTC. Amino acids: CASRPTGGPSYEQYF.

The CDR3 DNA reads TGTGCCAGCAGTGCCGAACAGGAAAATTCACCCCTCCACTTT. Amino acid sequence: CASSAEQENSPLHF. V gene TRBV25-1 combines with J gene TRBJ1-6; possible D gene TRBD1, 5 bases. Trimming pared 4 bases from V and 7 bases from J, leaving 11 bases between. The CDR3 covers 14 residues. The germline CDR1 and CDR2 sequences are MGHDK and SYGVNS. Full variable domain (rest looked up from reference TRBV25-1 and TRBJ1-6): EADIYQTPRYLVIGTGKKITLECSQTMGHDKMYWYQQDPGMELHLIHYSYGVNSTEKGDLSSESTVSRIRTEHFPLTLESARPSHTSQYLCASSAEQENSPLHFGNGTRLTVT.

V is TRBV5-1 and J is TRBJ1-2; 10 positions agree with TRBD1. V was clipped by 5 bases and J by 5 bases; unmatched bases: 6. The CDR3 is 14 residues long. Per the germline V gene, CDR1 is SGHRS and CDR2 is YFSETQ. For the CDR3, the DNA is TGCGCCAGCAGTTCGACAGGGGGCGGGTATGGCTACACCTTC. This translates into CASSSTGGGYGYTF.

This clone has only a few counts. The rearrangement links TRBV2 to TRBJ2-6; 8 bases fit TRBD1. The V segment lost 1 base and the J segment 2 bases; nucleotides outside the gene matches: 4. CDR3 length: 17 residues. Germline V gene sequence: CDR1 SNHLY, CDR2 FYNNEI. DNA for the CDR3: TGTGCCAGCAGTGAAGGACAGGGGAAAGCTGGGGCCAACGTCCTGACTTTC. This encodes CASSEGQGKAGANVLTF.

The chain is built from TRBV27 and TRBJ2-3, with a weak D call TRBD2 (6 bases). The germline V gene has CDR1 MNHEY and CDR2 SMNVEV (reference sequence). Trimming removed 5 bases from V and 8 bases from J, with 26 bases in between. This CDR3 comprises 17 residues. The CDR3 DNA reads as TGTGCCAGCAGTATCAGCCCGGCTAGCGACATGGCAATTACGCAGTATTTT. Translated, it gives CASSISPASDMAITQYF.

This clone was detected a few times. The V gene is TRBV21-1, the J gene TRBJ1-1; the table's D call, TRBD1, has no DNA check behind it. TRBV21-1 is noted as a pseudogene. This CDR3 contains 16 residues. CDR3 bases: TGTGCCAGCAGCTTTTCACCGGGGGACAGGGGGACTGAAGCTTTCTTT. This codes for CASSFSPGDRGTEAFF.

The CDR3 spells CASSQERYGYTF. The CDR3 DNA reads TGTGCCAGCAGCCAAGAACGGTATGGCTACACCTTC. The V and J genes are TRBV3-1 (or the pseudogene TRBV3-2) and TRBJ1-2; no firm D call. V was clipped by 0 bases and J by 5 bases, with 4 bases between them. The CDR3 has 12 residues. The germline V gene encodes CDR1 LGHDT and CDR2 YNNKEL (reference sequence).

As concerns this clone: At the DNA level, this CDR3 is encoded by other sequences in the same sample as well. The gene calls are TRBV18 and TRBJ2-7, with 7 bases aligning to TRBD1. Trimming took 6 bases from V and 2 from J; bases not matched to a gene: 4. This CDR3 is built from 13 residues. The germline V gene has CDR1 KGHSH and CDR2 LQKENI. The CDR3 protein is CASSPGTAYEQYF. CDR3 DNA sequence: TGTGCCAGCTCCCCAGGGACAGCCTACGAGCAGTACTTC.

V gene TRBV18 combines with J gene TRBJ2-7, with 9 bases fitting TRBD1. The CDR3 contains 13 residues. Germline loops: CDR1 KGHSH, CDR2 LQKENI. V shed 8 bases, J shed 3 bases, and the junction held 5 bases outside the gene matches. The CDR3 here is CASARDRDYEQYF. Written as DNA, the CDR3 is TGTGCCAGCGCCCGGGACAGGGACTACGAGCAGTACTTC.

The gene calls are TRBV3-1 (or the pseudogene TRBV3-2) and TRBJ2-2, with 14 positions matching TRBD2. Unmatched junction bases numbered 5, after V lost 4 bases and J lost 1 base. The CDR3 consists of 18 residues. Germline loops: CDR1 LGHDT, CDR2 YNNKEL (reference sequence). The CDR3 DNA reads as TGTGCCAGCAGCCTGGGACTAGCGGGGGCCCTGAACACCGGGGAGCTGTTTTTT. It codes for CASSLGLAGALNTGELFF.

The V and J genes are TRBV5-1 and TRBJ1-1; TRBD1 is a possible D gene (6 bases). The CDR3 loop spans 18 amino acids. V was clipped by 3 bases and J by 4 bases, with 25 bases between them. The germline V gene encodes CDR1 SGHRS and CDR2 YFSETQ. The CDR3 sequence is CASSSTTIQQIGGTEAFF. In DNA form, the CDR3 reads TGCGCCAGCAGCTCCACGACCATTCAACAAATAGGGGGCACTGAAGCTTTCTTT.

This chain joins TRBV4-2 and TRBJ2-2; 10 nucleotides agree with TRBD2. CDR1 is LGHNA and CDR2 is YNFKEQ in the germline V gene. The V segment lost 2 bases and the J segment 4 bases; nucleotides outside the gene matches: 4. The CDR3 sequence is 16 residues long. The CDR3 coding sequence is TGTGCCAGCAGCCAAAGCGGGGGGGCCAGCACCGGGGAGCTGTTTTTT. It codes for CASSQSGGASTGELFF.

This clone was seen only a few times. This chain connects TRBV19 to TRBJ1-3; D possibly corresponds to TRBD1 (5 bases). Between the trimmed V and J ends, which lost 2 bases and 0 bases, there was a span of 14 bases. Germline V CDR1 and CDR2: LNHDA, SQIVND (reference sequence). There are 17 residues in the CDR3. The CDR3 region has the DNA TGTGCCAGTAGTATACTCTTTCGACAGAGCTCTGGAAACACCATATATTTT. It translates to CASSILFRQSSGNTIYF.

The chain joins TRBV12-3 or TRBV12-4 to TRBJ1-2; unclear D gene. The CDR3 has 11 residues. V lost 2 bases to trimming and J lost 8 bases, with 6 bases between them. DNA for the CDR3: TGTGCCAGCAGTTTACCGGGAGGCTACACCTTC. Encoded protein: CASSLPGGYTF.

The chain employs TRBV7-8 and TRBJ1-5; D call uncertain. Germline lookup yields CDR1 SGHVS and CDR2 FQNEAQ. This CDR3 contains 14 residues. The V end lost 1 base, the J end lost 2 bases, and 6 bases lay between the germline ends. In nucleotides, the CDR3 is TGTGCCAGCAGCTTAGGCGGGGGCAATCAGCCCCAGCATTTT. Protein: CASSLGGGNQPQHF.

The chain joins TRBV12-5 to TRBJ2-6, with D possibly TRBD2 on 5 matching bases. The germline V and J ends were trimmed by 0 bases and 3 bases, with 12 bases remaining between them. This CDR3 comprises 17 residues. Germline CDR1 LGHNT, CDR2 FRNRAP. This CDR3 is CASGLVTARDGANVLTF. The CDR3 coding sequence is TGTGCTAGTGGTTTGGTGACGGCGAGGGATGGGGCCAACGTCCTGACTTTC.